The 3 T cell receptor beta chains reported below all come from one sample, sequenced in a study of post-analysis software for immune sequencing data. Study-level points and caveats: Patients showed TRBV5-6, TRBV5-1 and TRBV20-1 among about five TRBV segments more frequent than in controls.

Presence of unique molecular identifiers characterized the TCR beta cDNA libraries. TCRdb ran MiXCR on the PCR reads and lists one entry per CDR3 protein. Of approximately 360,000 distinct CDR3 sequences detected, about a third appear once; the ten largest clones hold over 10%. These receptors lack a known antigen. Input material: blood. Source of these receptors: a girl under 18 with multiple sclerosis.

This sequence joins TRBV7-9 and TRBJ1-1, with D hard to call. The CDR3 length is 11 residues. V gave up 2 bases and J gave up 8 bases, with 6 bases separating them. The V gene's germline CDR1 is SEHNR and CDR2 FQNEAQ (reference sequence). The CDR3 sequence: CASSLTDEAFF. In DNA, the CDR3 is TGTGCCAGCAGCTTAACAGACGAAGCTTTCTTT.

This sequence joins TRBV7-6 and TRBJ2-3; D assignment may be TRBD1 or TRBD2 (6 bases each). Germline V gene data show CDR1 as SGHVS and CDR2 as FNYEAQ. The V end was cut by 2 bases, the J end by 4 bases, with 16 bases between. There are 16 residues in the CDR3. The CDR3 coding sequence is TGTGCCAGCAGCTTAAGGGGGGTAGAGGGGGCAGATACGCAGTATTTT. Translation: CASSLRGVEGADTQYF.

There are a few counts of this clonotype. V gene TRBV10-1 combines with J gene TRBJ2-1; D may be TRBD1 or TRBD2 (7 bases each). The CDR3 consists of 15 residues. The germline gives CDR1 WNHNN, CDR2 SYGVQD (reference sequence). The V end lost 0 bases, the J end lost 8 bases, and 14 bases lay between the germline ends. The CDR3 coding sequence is TGCGCCAGCAGTGAGTCGATGGGAGGGGGCTATGAGCAGTTCTTC. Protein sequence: CASSESMGGGYEQFF.